One and the same sample provided the 19 T cell receptor beta chains below, sequenced in a study of beta chain features in type 1 diabetes. The entirety of the isolated RNA underwent reverse transcription, so expressed TCRB transcripts were sequenced. Repertoires were generated with immunoSEQ multiplex PCR, while TCRdb's copy carries only in-frame clones and drops some. The sample includes roughly 130,000 clones, 7% to 10% of them seen just once. The sequenced sample was central memory CD4+ T cells from blood. These TCRs come from a man in his late teens or twenties in good health.

The chain carries TRBV2 and TRBJ2-5; D is perhaps TRBD1 (5 bases). The CDR3 runs 14 residues. The germline V gene encodes CDR1 SNHLY and CDR2 FYNNEI. Trimming stripped 4 bases from V and 5 bases from J, with 14 bases between. The CDR3 protein is CASSGRQGGETQYF. DNA of the CDR3: TGTGCCAGCAGTGGTCGGCAGGGTGGGGAGACCCAGTACTTC.

The chain employs TRBV10-3 and TRBJ2-4, with 7 bases fitting TRBD1. Germline CDR1 is ENHRY and CDR2 is SYGVKD. This CDR3 is 14 amino acids long. V was pared by 0 bases and J by 7 bases, with 3 bases of the junction left unmatched. The CDR3: CAISESKTGNIQYF. The CDR3 DNA sequence: TGTGCCATCAGTGAGTCGAAGACAGGGAACATTCAGTACTTC.

The J gene is TRBJ2-7, the V gene TRBV7-9, with 8 bases that match TRBD2. CDR1 and CDR2 (germline): SEHNR, FQNEAQ (reference sequence). The CDR3 runs 14 residues. The V gene end was trimmed by 5 bases and the J gene end by 2 bases; junction bases not matched to a gene: 5. In nucleotides, the CDR3 is TGTGCCAGCAGCGTGAGCGGGGGAGCCTACGAGCAGTACTTC. This sequence encodes CASSVSGGAYEQYF. The full variable domain, rest sourced from reference TRBV7-9 and TRBJ2-7, is DTGVSQNPRHKITKRGQNVTFRCDPISEHNRLYWYRQTLGQGPEFLTYFQNEAQLEKSRLLSDRFSAERPKGSFSTLEIQRTEQGDSAMYLCASSVSGGAYEQYFGPGTRLTVT.

In this sample, this clone turned up a few times. This chain joins TRBV7-2 and TRBJ1-4; D is possibly TRBD1 (6 bases). The V gene's germline CDR1 is SGHTA and CDR2 FQGNSA. The CDR3 is 15 residues long. Trimming stripped 2 bases from V and 6 bases from J, with 13 bases between. CDR3 protein: CASSLYGGRDEKLFF. The CDR3 nucleotides are TGTGCCAGCAGCTTATATGGGGGCCGTGATGAAAAACTGTTTTTT. The complete variable domain, with remaining parts taken from reference TRBV7-2 and TRBJ1-4, reads GAGVSQSPSNKVTEKGKDVELRCDPISGHTALYWYRQSLGQGLEFLIYFQGNSAPDKSGLPSDRFSAERTGGSVSTLTIQRTQQEDSAVYLCASSLYGGRDEKLFFGSGTQLSVL.

This clone was seen many times. The chain has TRBV5-7 and TRBJ2-1, with TRBD1 as a possible D gene (5 bases). TRBV5-7 is filed as an ORF, its function uncertain. CDR3 length: 13 amino acids. With 4 bases removed from V and 5 bases from J, the gap between germline ends came to 10 bases. Here the CDR3 DNA reads TGTGCCAGCAGCCGGAGCAGGGACAATGAGCAGTTCTTC. It translates to CASSRSRDNEQFF.

A few counts support this clone. The genes are TRBV5-1 and TRBJ1-3; possible D gene TRBD1, 5 bases. CDR1 and CDR2 from the germline V gene are SGHRS and YFSETQ. Deletions cut 2 bases from V and 4 bases from J, with 10 bases between. The CDR3 has 14 amino acids. The CDR3 sequence is CASSFGTGGNTIYF. The DNA of the CDR3 is TGCGCCAGCAGCTTTGGGACTGGAGGAAACACCATATATTTT.

With regard to this clone: Germline and junction disagree at one end, which may indicate a read error. The chain carries TRBV4-1 and TRBJ2-3; a possible D gene is TRBD1 (6 bases). CDR1 is MGHRA and CDR2 is YSYEKL in the germline V gene. This CDR3 comprises 15 residues. In DNA, the CDR3 is TGCGCCAGCAGCCAAGATAGTGGGGGCACAGACACGCAGTATTTT. It specifies CASSQDSGGTDTQYF.

This clone was detected once. The CDR3 loop reads CASSAGTGYEKLFF. Written as DNA, the CDR3 is TGTGCCAGCAGCGCCGGGACAGGGTATGAAAAACTGTTTTTT. This sequence joins TRBV9 and TRBJ1-4, with 9 positions matching TRBD1. This CDR3 comprises 14 residues. V trimming: 3 bases; J trimming: 6 bases; junction bases outside the gene matches: 3. The germline gives CDR1 SGDLS, CDR2 YYNGEE.

This clone was recorded many times. J is TRBJ1-1 and V is TRBV29-1; D may be TRBD1 (6 bases). This CDR3 region has 12 residues. Trimming took 5 bases from V and 1 from J, leaving 8 bases between them. The germline V gene has CDR1 SQVTM and CDR2 ANQGSEA. The CDR3 here is CSVQGRNTEAFF. CDR3 in DNA: TGCAGCGTTCAGGGGAGGAACACTGAAGCTTTCTTT.

The gene calls are TRBV7-2 and TRBJ2-7; the D gene is possibly TRBD1 (6 bases). The CDR3 covers 14 residues. With 7 bases removed from V and 1 base from J, the gap between germline ends came to 14 bases. Germline assignment: CDR1 SGHTA and CDR2 FQGNSA. CDR3 nucleotide sequence: TGTGCCAGCAACAATCCCGGACAGTCCTACGAGCAGTACTTC. As protein: CASNNPGQSYEQYF. Filled out from reference TRBV7-2 and TRBJ2-7, the complete variable domain reads GAGVSQSPSNKVTEKGKDVELRCDPISGHTALYWYRQSLGQGLEFLIYFQGNSAPDKSGLPSDRFSAERTGGSVSTLTIQRTQQEDSAVYLCASNNPGQSYEQYFGPGTRLTVT.

There are a few counts of this clone. The chain has TRBV5-6 and TRBJ1-2, with a weak D call TRBD1 (5 bases). With 1 base removed from V and 5 bases from J, the gap between germline ends came to 21 bases. The CDR3 consists of 17 residues. CDR1 SGHDT and CDR2 YYEEEE come from the germline V gene. CDR3 protein: CASSLLSGREGDYGYTF. CDR3 nucleotides: TGTGCCAGCAGCTTGCTCTCCGGCAGGGAAGGGGATTATGGCTACACCTTC.

This clone has at least ten counts. The rearrangement uses TRBV13 and TRBJ2-5, with TRBD2 matching over 8 bases. The CDR3 is 13 residues long. The ends lost 5 bases at V and 5 bases at J; junction bases unmatched: 4. The V gene's germline CDR1 is PRHDT and CDR2 FYEKMQ (reference sequence). This chain's CDR3 is CASSPRTSETQYF. For the CDR3, the DNA is TGTGCCAGCAGCCCCAGGACTAGCGAGACCCAGTACTTC.

This clone was picked up a small number of times. This sequence joins TRBV6-6 and TRBJ2-5; D is ambiguous. Trimming removed 6 bases at V and 5 bases at J, with 7 bases between. CDR1 MNHNY and CDR2 SVGAGI come from the germline V gene (reference sequence). The CDR3 spans 11 residues. Here the CDR3 DNA reads TGTGCCAGCAGCCTACAGGAGACCCAGTACTTC. Translated, it gives CASSLQETQYF.

The chain has TRBV2 and TRBJ1-1; no firm D call. The germline V gene has CDR1 SNHLY and CDR2 FYNNEI. Deletions cut 8 bases from V and 3 bases from J, with 4 bases between. The CDR3 loop spans 10 amino acids. This CDR3 reads CASRYTEAFF. CDR3 DNA: TGTGCCAGCCGGTACACTGAAGCTTTCTTT.

The table lists this clone with a few counts. The J gene is TRBJ1-5, the V gene TRBV9; 11 bases are a match to TRBD1. The CDR3 sequence is 15 residues long. Germline V gene sequence: CDR1 SGDLS, CDR2 YYNGEE. Trimming cost V 4 bases and J 6 bases; bases outside gene matches: 6. CDR3 DNA: TGTGCCAGCAGCATTGGGACAGGGGGGAGTCAGCCCCAGCATTTT. This codes for CASSIGTGGSQPQHF.

V usage is TRBV7-2 and J usage is TRBJ2-5, with TRBD2 matching 8 bases. From germline, CDR1 is SGHTA and CDR2 FQGNSA. V was clipped by 5 bases and J by 1 base; unmatched bases: 3. The CDR3 spans 14 residues. In DNA form, the CDR3 reads TGTGCCAGCAGCCGGACTAGCTCCCAAGAGACCCAGTACTTC. This codes for CASSRTSSQETQYF.

For this clone: This specimen includes other DNA sequences encoding the same CDR3. This chain links TRBV20-1 with TRBJ2-7; D is possibly TRBD1 (6 bases). Germline V gene lookup returns CDR1 DFQATT and CDR2 SNEGSKA (reference sequence). The CDR3 runs 11 residues. Trimming left V 3 bases short and J 3 bases short, with 6 bases between. CDR3 protein: CSASRGYEQYF. The CDR3 DNA sequence: TGCAGTGCTAGCAGGGGCTACGAGCAGTACTTC.

The chain is built from TRBV5-1 and TRBJ2-1; TRBD2 matches 8 bases. V shed 3 bases and J 8 bases; nucleotides not matched to a gene: 10. CDR3 length equals 15 residues. Germline CDR1 is SGHRS and CDR2 is YFSETQ. CDR3 in amino acids: CASSYLGGALDEQFF. CDR3 coding DNA: TGCGCCAGCAGCTACCTCGGGGGGGCCCTGGATGAGCAGTTCTTC.

This clone was seen only a few times. The J gene is TRBJ1-6, the V gene TRBV18; 10 nucleotides agree with TRBD1. CDR1 is KGHSH, CDR2 LQKENI, per germline. The length of the CDR3 is 14 residues. J gave up 12 bases and V 4 bases, and 6 bases lay outside the gene matches. The CDR3: CASSQDRGLGPLHF. CDR3 DNA: TGTGCCAGCTCACAAGACAGGGGGCTGGGACCCCTCCACTTT.